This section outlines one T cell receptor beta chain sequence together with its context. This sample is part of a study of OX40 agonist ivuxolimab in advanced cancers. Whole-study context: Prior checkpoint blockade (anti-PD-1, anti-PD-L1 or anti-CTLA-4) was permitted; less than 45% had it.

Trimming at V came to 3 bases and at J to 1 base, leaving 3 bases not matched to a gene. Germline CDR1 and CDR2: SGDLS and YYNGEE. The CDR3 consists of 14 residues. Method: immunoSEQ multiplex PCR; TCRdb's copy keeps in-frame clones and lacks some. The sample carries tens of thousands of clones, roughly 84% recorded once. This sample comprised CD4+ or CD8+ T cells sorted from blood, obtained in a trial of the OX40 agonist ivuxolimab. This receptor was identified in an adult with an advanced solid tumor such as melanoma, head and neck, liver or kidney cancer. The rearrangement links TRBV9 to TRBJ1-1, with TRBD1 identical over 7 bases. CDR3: CASSAGTANTEAFF. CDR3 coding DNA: TGTGCCAGCAGCGCCGGGACAGCGAACACTGAAGCTTTCTTT.